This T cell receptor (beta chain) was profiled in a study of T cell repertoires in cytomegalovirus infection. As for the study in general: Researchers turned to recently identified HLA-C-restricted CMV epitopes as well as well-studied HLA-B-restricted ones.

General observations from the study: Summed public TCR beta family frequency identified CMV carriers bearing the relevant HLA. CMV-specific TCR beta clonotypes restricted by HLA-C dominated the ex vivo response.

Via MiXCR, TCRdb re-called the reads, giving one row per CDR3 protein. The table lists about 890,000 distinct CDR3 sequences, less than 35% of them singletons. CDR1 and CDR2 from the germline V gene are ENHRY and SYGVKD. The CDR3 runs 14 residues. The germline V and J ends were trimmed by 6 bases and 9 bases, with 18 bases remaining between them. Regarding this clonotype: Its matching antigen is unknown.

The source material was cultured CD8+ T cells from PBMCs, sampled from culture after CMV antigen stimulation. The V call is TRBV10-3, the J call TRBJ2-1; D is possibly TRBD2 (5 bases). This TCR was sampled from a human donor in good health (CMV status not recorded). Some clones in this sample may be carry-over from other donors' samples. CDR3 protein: CAIRVRNVGGEQFF. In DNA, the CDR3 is TGTGCCATCAGAGTTCGGAATGTAGGAGGTGAGCAGTTCTTC.